The 19 T cell receptor beta chains presented below share a single source sample, sequenced in a study of T-cell reconstitution after alpha-beta-depleted transplantation in children. During its preparation, the TCRbeta library received unique molecular identifiers. Via MiXCR, TCRdb re-called the PCR reads, giving one row per CDR3 protein. The sample comprises hundreds of thousands of distinct CDR3 sequences, roughly 15% of which are singletons, and 1.1% rests with the top ten. Material: PBMCs from the stem cell graft donor, obtained from the stem cell graft. Receptor source: a human donor who donated a stem cell graft to a child with acute myeloid leukemia.

This clonotype was observed many times. This chain joins TRBV20-1 and TRBJ2-7; possible D gene TRBD2, 7 bases. The CDR3 covers 12 residues. Germline lookup yields CDR1 DFQATT and CDR2 SNEGSKA (reference sequence). Between the trimmed V and J ends, which lost 6 bases and 2 bases, there was a span of 11 bases. CDR3 sequence: CSAGGGPYEQYV. The CDR3, as DNA: TGCAGTGCAGGCGGGGGCCCCTACGAGCAGTACGTC.

This clonotype has only a few counts. V usage is TRBV7-2 and J usage is TRBJ2-1; no definite D call. V was pared by 3 bases and J by 0 bases, with 9 bases between. The germline gives CDR1 SGHTA, CDR2 FQGNSA. The CDR3 length is 15 residues. The CDR3 here is CASSLGTLSYNEQFF. The CDR3 DNA sequence: TGTGCCAGCAGCTTGGGCACCCTCTCCTACAATGAGCAGTTCTTC. The variable domain in full, with the rest retrieved from reference TRBV7-2 and TRBJ2-1, is GAGVSQSPSNKVTEKGKDVELRCDPISGHTALYWYRQSLGQGLEFLIYFQGNSAPDKSGLPSDRFSAERTGGSVSTLTIQRTQQEDSAVYLCASSLGTLSYNEQFFGPGTRLTVL.

This clonotype was seen a few times. The chain combines TRBV6-1 with TRBJ1-2; D unclear. Germline values: CDR1 MNHNS, CDR2 SASEGT. V shed 5 bases and J shed 2 bases, with 15 bases lying between them. CDR3 length equals 15 residues. This chain's CDR3 is CASSLLVEGNYGYTF. The CDR3 nucleotides read TGTGCCAGCAGTCTCCTTGTGGAGGGAAACTATGGCTACACCTTC.

This clonotype came up many times. This chain uses TRBV6-5 with TRBJ1-2, with 8 bases lining up with TRBD1. Germline CDR1 and CDR2: MNHEY and SVGAGI. J was trimmed by 7 bases and V by 6 bases; bases with no gene match: 4. The length of the CDR3 is 12 residues. The CDR3: CASSRGQGGYTF. The DNA of the CDR3 is TGTGCCAGCAGCCGAGGACAGGGTGGCTACACCTTC.

This clonotype was seen at least ten times. The genes are TRBV5-5 and TRBJ2-7, with D perhaps matching TRBD2 (6 bases). The CDR3 loop spans 12 amino acids. The V gene's germline CDR1 is SGHKS and CDR2 YYEKEE (reference sequence). V was pared by 5 bases and J by 7 bases, with 13 bases between. CDR3 bases: TGTGCCAGCAGTCAACTCGGGGGTGAGCAGTACTTC. This translates into CASSQLGGEQYF. Using reference TRBV5-5 and TRBJ2-7 for the parts outside the CDR3, the full variable domain is DAGVTQSPTHLIKTRGQQVTLRCSPISGHKSVSWYQQVLGQGPQFIFQYYEKEERGRGNFPDRFSARQFPNYSSELNVNALLLGDSALYLCASSQLGGEQYFGPGTRLTVT.

There are a few counts of this clonotype. The chain is built from TRBV5-1 and TRBJ1-2; D is perhaps TRBD1 (5 bases). Germline V gene sequence: CDR1 SGHRS, CDR2 YFSETQ. The CDR3 totals 15 residues. The V and J ends lost 0 bases and 0 bases respectively, with 9 bases between them. The CDR3 DNA reads as TGCGCCAGCAGCTTGGCGGGGCCTTCTAACTATGGCTACACCTTC. The encoded protein is CASSLAGPSNYGYTF.

The rearrangement links TRBV9 to TRBJ2-5, with a tentative D call TRBD1 (6 bases). The CDR3 has 14 amino acids. Germline V gene lookup returns CDR1 SGDLS and CDR2 YYNGEE. V lost 10 bases and J lost 2, with 18 bases in between. CDR3 protein: CAHPQGYSQETQYF. The CDR3 DNA is TGTGCCCACCCCCAGGGGTATTCTCAAGAGACCCAGTACTTC.

On this clonotype: Since a much larger clone is just one base distant, this may be a read error. CDR3 residues: CGARVPSGYADTQYF. The DNA of the CDR3 is TGCGGTGCTAGAGTACCTAGCGGGTATGCAGATACGCAGTATTTT. This chain links TRBV20-1 with TRBJ2-3; 8 bases fit TRBD2. CDR3 length: 15 amino acids. In germline, CDR1 is DFQATT, CDR2 SNEGSKA (reference sequence).

This clonotype was seen repeatedly, ten times or more. The rearrangement links TRBV7-2 to TRBJ2-3; D may be TRBD2 (6 bases). The CDR3 covers 17 residues. Germline V CDR1 and CDR2: SGHTA, FQGNSA. The V gene lost 5 bases and the J gene lost 2 bases, with 20 bases spanning the gap. CDR3 in DNA: TGTGCCAGCAGCACCGCGACCCCCCAGGGACTCACAGATACGCAGTATTTT. As protein: CASSTATPQGLTDTQYF. Variable domain in full (rest from reference TRBV7-2 and TRBJ2-3): GAGVSQSPSNKVTEKGKDVELRCDPISGHTALYWYRQSLGQGLEFLIYFQGNSAPDKSGLPSDRFSAERTGGSVSTLTIQRTQQEDSAVYLCASSTATPQGLTDTQYFGPGTRLTVL.

This rearrangement joins TRBV12-3 or TRBV12-4 to TRBJ2-2, with D perhaps matching TRBD1 (6 bases). This CDR3 has 14 amino acids. Trimming cost V 5 bases and J 5 bases, with 12 bases left between them. For the CDR3, the DNA is TGTGCCAGCAGTACAGGGAGTATGACCGGGGAGCTGTTTTTT. It specifies CASSTGSMTGELFF.

The table lists this clonotype with many counts. The V call is TRBV5-7, the J call TRBJ2-7, with 9 bases fitting TRBD1. TRBV5-7 carries the ORF label, with uncertain function. The CDR3 consists of 17 residues. V lost 0 bases and J lost 3; bases outside the gene matches: 10. The CDR3 loop reads CASSLVGQGVQNYEQYF. For the CDR3, the DNA is TGTGCCAGCAGCTTGGTGGGACAGGGCGTACAGAACTACGAGCAGTACTTC.

This clonotype was counted at least ten times. V usage is TRBV20-1 and J usage is TRBJ2-1; 9 bases are shared with TRBD2. The trim removed 6 bases at V and 8 bases at J, leaving 20 bases unmatched. The CDR3 is 17 amino acids. Per germline, CDR1 DFQATT and CDR2 SNEGSKA (reference sequence). The CDR3 loop is CSAKDLLAGERGDEQFF. Written as DNA, the CDR3 is TGCAGTGCAAAGGACCTGTTGGCAGGCGAGCGGGGGGATGAGCAGTTCTTC.

The chain is built from TRBV21-1 and TRBJ2-7; TRBD1, the D gene given by the table, was not confirmed from the DNA. TRBV21-1 is a known pseudogene. This CDR3 has 8 amino acids. Here the CDR3 DNA reads TGTGCCAGCAGCAAAGGGGGCGTC. This encodes CASSKGGV.

In regard to this clonotype: Possible read error: a much larger clone is one base away. It is likely a read error, because the conserved phenylalanine at the end of the CDR3 is missing. This chain joins TRBV4-3 and TRBJ2-7; tentative D call: TRBD1 (5 bases). The CDR3 consists of 15 residues. Trimming stripped 0 bases from V and 4 bases from J, with 13 bases between. The germline gives CDR1 LGHNA, CDR2 YSLEER. The CDR3 loop reads CASSQESGLVYEQYI. The CDR3 region has the DNA TGCGCCAGCAGCCAAGAATCAGGGCTCGTTTACGAGCAGTACATC.

This clonotype was observed at least ten times. The chain carries TRBV29-1 and TRBJ1-2; D ambiguous. The germline CDR1 and CDR2 sequences are SQVTM and ANQGSEA. The CDR3 is made up of 12 amino acids. V gave up 3 bases and J gave up 2 bases, with 7 bases separating them. The CDR3 spells CSVEEGNYGYTF. The CDR3 DNA sequence: TGCAGCGTTGAGGAGGGCAACTATGGCTACACCTTC.

Many counts were recorded for this clonotype. The chain uses TRBV7-2 and TRBJ1-1; D unclear. The CDR3 consists of 13 residues. V lost 3 bases and J lost 1, with 6 bases in between. Germline V lookup: CDR1 SGHTA, CDR2 FQGNSA. The CDR3 bases are TGTGCCAGCAGCTTTGAGGAGAACACTGAAGCTTTCTTT. This translates into CASSFEENTEAFF.

This CDR3 reads CASSLSQGGYNEQFF. The CDR3 region has the DNA TGTGCCAGCAGTTTAAGCCAGGGGGGCTACAATGAGCAGTTCTTC. This chain connects TRBV27 to TRBJ2-1; D might be TRBD1 (7 bases). Germline CDR1 reads MNHEY; CDR2 reads SMNVEV (reference sequence). V lost 2 bases, J lost 3 bases, and 11 bases lay in between. The CDR3 consists of 15 residues.

Remarks on this clonotype: Sequence at one end of the junction differs from germline and may be a read error. V and J are TRBV9 and TRBJ1-1; no clear D gene. The CDR3 totals 14 residues. CDR1 and CDR2 (germline): SGDLS, YYNGEE. CDR3 region: CASSVTVMNTDAFF. The CDR3 nucleotides read TGTGCCAGCAGCGTTACAGTCATGAACACTGACGCTTTCTTT.

The rearrangement joins TRBV4-1 to TRBJ2-3; 14 nucleotides match TRBD2. This CDR3 comprises 21 residues. V lost 1 base to trimming and J lost 5 bases; unmatched junction nucleotides: 17. Germline V gene lookup returns CDR1 MGHRA and CDR2 YSYEKL. In DNA, the CDR3 is TGCGCCAGCAGCCAAGTCATTGGACTAGCGGGGGGACCTCGGGACGAAGATACGCAGTATTTT. Translation: CASSQVIGLAGGPRDEDTQYF.